This is a list of T cell receptor beta chains from one sample in a study of T cell responses to AZD1222 COVID-19 vaccine. The assay was immunoSEQ multiplex PCR, and TCRdb's table has in-frame clones only and misses some. The sample shows approximately 130,000 clones, 85% of them seen only once. Material: peripheral blood, obtained 28 days after the second dose of the MenACWY control vaccine. These receptors originate from an adult who received the MenACWY meningococcal vaccine as a control. The CDR3 runs from the conserved cysteine through the conserved F or W. The order of the fields is clone size, D gene, V gene, J gene, CDR3 protein, CDR3 DNA. D genes are given only for firm matches. Size tells how often a clone was seen (once, few, many) or the class of an expanded clone, and some rows leave it out.

>.|.|TRBV28|TRBJ1-2
CASRQPNYGYTF
TGTGCCAGCAGACAGCCTAACTATGGCTACACCTTC
>few|.|TRBV28|TRBJ1-5
CASSGGGGLRNQPQHF
TGTGCCAGCAGTGGGGGGGGAGGGCTGCGCAATCAGCCCCAGCATTTT
>.|TRBD2|TRBV5-1|TRBJ2-1
CASSPAPVSGSPVFF
TGCGCCAGCAGCCCTGCGCCGGTTAGCGGGAGCCCGGTATTCTTC
>once|.|TRBV19|TRBJ1-2
CASSQQSGNLYGYTF
TGTGCCAGTAGCCAACAATCGGGGAATCTCTATGGCTACACCTTC
>.|.|TRBV5-6|TRBJ1-1
CASSLVGSPFMNTEAFF
TGTGCCAGCAGCTTGGTGGGCAGCCCCTTCATGAACACTGAAGCTTTCTTT
>once|.|TRBV19|TRBJ2-2
CASSPKTPLNTGELFF
TGTGCCAGTAGTCCCAAGACGCCGCTGAACACCGGGGAGCTGTTTTTT
>.|.|TRBV3-1/TRBV3-2|TRBJ2-3
CASSQDPGSDTQYF
TGTGCCAGCAGCCAAGATCCGGGGTCAGATACGCAGTATTTT
>.|TRBD1|TRBV11-2|TRBJ2-7
CASSLERQGYEQYF
TGTGCCAGCAGCTTAGAACGACAGGGGTACGAGCAGTACTTC
>.|TRBD2|TRBV19|TRBJ2-7
CASSIGAGAGEQYF
TGTGCCAGTAGTATAGGTGCGGGAGCTGGCGAGCAGTACTTC
>.|.|TRBV25-1|TRBJ1-1
CASSGRGAEFGAFF
TGTGCCAGCAGTGGAAGGGGCGCAGAATTCGGGGCTTTCTTT
>.|.|TRBV10-3|TRBJ1-2
CAISEEVRQARLYGYTF
TGTGCCATCAGTGAGGAGGTTAGGCAGGCCAGACTCTATGGCTACACCTTC
>.|.|TRBV27|TRBJ1-5
CASSFSPLYSNQPQHF
TGTGCCAGCAGTTTTTCCCCTCTCTATAGCAATCAGCCCCAGCATTTT
>few|.|TRBV4-1|TRBJ1-6
CASSPTRGGVSPLHF
TGCGCCAGCAGCCCCACTAGAGGCGGGGTCTCACCCCTCCACTTT
>.|.|TRBV6-2/TRBV6-3|TRBJ1-5
CASSYLGAAHQPQHF
TGTGCCAGCAGTTACCTGGGCGCAGCCCATCAGCCCCAGCATTTT
>.|TRBD2|TRBV5-6|TRBJ2-3
CASSLGLAATDTQYF
TGTGCCAGCAGCTTGGGTCTAGCGGCCACAGATACGCAGTATTTT
>.|.|TRBV27|TRBJ1-4
CASSLTVGVNEKLFF
TGTGCCAGCAGTTTAACTGTAGGGGTTAATGAAAAACTGTTTTTT
>once|.|TRBV6-2/TRBV6-3|TRBJ1-2
CASSKGNWGTWYGYTF
TGTGCCAGCAGTAAAGGGAATTGGGGCACCTGGTATGGCTACACCTTC
>.|.|TRBV19|TRBJ1-1
CASSIRPGPRNTEAFF
TGTGCCAGTAGTATCAGACCGGGACCCCGGAACACTGAAGCTTTCTTT
>.|TRBD1|TRBV27|TRBJ1-1
CASRPITGTGEDTEAFF
TGTGCCAGCAGACCGATTACCGGGACAGGGGAGGACACTGAAGCTTTCTTT
>.|.|TRBV6-2/TRBV6-3|TRBJ2-2
CASSPAGLVSTGELFF
TGTGCCAGCAGTCCCGCAGGACTTGTGTCCACCGGGGAGCTGTTTTTT
>.|.|TRBV28|TRBJ1-3
CASSVPPGSGGNTIYF
TGTGCCAGCAGTGTACCTCCAGGGTCGGGCGGAAACACCATATATTTT
>.|.|TRBV27|TRBJ2-2
CASSPNGLVYTGELFF
TGTGCCAGCAGTCCCAACGGACTGGTTTACACCGGGGAGCTGTTTTTT
>.|.|TRBV5-1|TRBJ1-1
CASSLVGGNTEAFF
TGCGCCAGCAGCTTGGTGGGGGGCAACACTGAAGCTTTCTTT
>.|.|TRBV5-1|TRBJ2-2
CASSLILTANTGELFF
TGCGCCAGCAGCTTGATATTGACAGCGAACACCGGGGAGCTGTTTTTT
>.|TRBD1|TRBV7-9|TRBJ1-2
CASTDDRADYGYTF
TGTGCCAGCACCGACGACAGGGCAGACTATGGCTACACCTTC
>once|.|TRBV5-5|TRBJ1-4
CASSPLGTLGINEKLFF
TGTGCCAGCAGCCCGCTCGGGACTTTGGGGATAAATGAAAAACTGTTTTTT
>.|.|TRBV5-3|TRBJ1-3
CARSRPLTHHSGNTIYF
TGTGCCAGAAGCCGCCCTTTAACCCACCACTCTGGAAACACCATATATTTT
>.|.|TRBV12-3/TRBV12-4|TRBJ2-7
CASGRVNEQYF
TGTGCCAGCGGCAGGGTCAACGAGCAGTACTTC
>few|TRBD1|TRBV28|TRBJ1-5
CASSHPTTTGGSNQPQHF
TGTGCCAGCAGTCATCCCACCACCACAGGGGGAAGCAATCAGCCCCAGCATTTT
>.|TRBD1|TRBV5-1|TRBJ1-5
CASSAGGAGQPQHF
TGCGCCAGCAGCGCAGGGGGCGCCGGCCAGCCCCAGCATTTT
>few|.|TRBV11-3|TRBJ2-3
CASSLGGAEDTQYF
TGTGCCAGCAGCTTAGGCGGGGCCGAGGATACGCAGTATTTT
>.|TRBD2|TRBV6-2/TRBV6-3|TRBJ2-3
CASSNGGARTDTQYF
TGTGCCAGCAGTAACGGGGGGGCCCGCACAGATACGCAGTATTTT
>.|.|TRBV5-5|TRBJ1-5
CASSLGDLVRNQPQHF
TGTGCCAGCAGCTTGGGGGACCTGGTGCGCAATCAGCCCCAGCATTTT
>.|TRBD2|TRBV5-4|TRBJ2-1
CASSSGGSGAYNEQFF
TGTGCCAGCAGCTCGGGGGGAAGCGGAGCGTACAATGAGCAGTTCTTC
>.|TRBD1|TRBV14|TRBJ2-5
CASSPRTGGRETQYF
TGTGCCAGCAGCCCCCGGACAGGGGGCCGGGAGACCCAGTACTTC
>.|.|TRBV4-2|TRBJ1-5
CASSQDDTNQPQHF
TGTGCCAGCAGCCAAGACGATACCAATCAGCCCCAGCATTTT
>.|TRBD1|TRBV4-1|TRBJ1-2
CASSLTGQINYGYTF
TGCGCCAGCAGCCTCACGGGACAGATTAACTATGGCTACACCTTC
>.|TRBD1|TRBV11-3|TRBJ2-2
CASSRRTGLTGELFF
TGTGCCAGCAGCAGACGGACAGGACTCACCGGGGAGCTGTTTTTT
>.|TRBD1|TRBV6-4|TRBJ2-1
CASSVAGGRNEQFF
TGTGCCAGCAGTGTGGCAGGGGGCCGGAATGAGCAGTTCTTC
>.|TRBD1|TRBV18|TRBJ1-5
CASSPRQGDNQPQHF
TGTGCCAGCTCACCACGACAGGGGGACAATCAGCCCCAGCATTTT
>.|.|TRBV10-1|TRBJ2-5
CASSDNQETQYF
TGCGCCAGCAGTGACAACCAAGAGACCCAGTACTTC
>.|.|TRBV5-8|TRBJ2-1
CASSLQDLHRFF
TGTGCCAGCAGCCTACAGGACCTTCATCGGTTCTTC
>.|.|TRBV19|TRBJ2-1
CASKAYGAGTLYNEQFF
TGTGCCAGTAAGGCCTATGGAGCGGGTACTCTGTACAATGAGCAGTTCTTC
>.|.|TRBV6-2/TRBV6-3|TRBJ2-1
CASSYLGVTYNEQFF
TGTGCCAGCAGTTATTTGGGAGTAACCTACAATGAGCAGTTCTTC
>.|TRBD1|TRBV5-1|TRBJ1-1
CASSPLGQGLTEAFF
TGCGCCAGCAGCCCCCTAGGACAGGGATTAACTGAAGCTTTCTTT
>few|.|TRBV5-4|TRBJ2-1
CASSLESFSYNEQFF
TGTGCCAGCAGCTTGGAGAGCTTCTCCTACAATGAGCAGTTCTTC
>.|.|TRBV7-2|TRBJ1-6
CASSSRPYNSPLHF
TGTGCCAGCAGCTCCCGTCCTTATAATTCACCCCTCCACTTT
>.|.|TRBV28|TRBJ1-4
CASTSVGGANEKLFF
TGTGCCAGCACCTCTGTTGGAGGGGCCAATGAAAAACTGTTTTTT
>.|.|TRBV6-4|TRBJ2-2
CASSEGGAGELFF
TGTGCCAGCAGTGAAGGAGGGGCCGGGGAGCTGTTTTTT
>.|.|TRBV11-3|TRBJ2-7
CASSFRGYEQYF
TGTGCCAGCAGCTTTAGGGGATACGAGCAGTACTTC
>.|TRBD1|TRBV5-1|TRBJ1-2
CASSGGTGSLPVGYTF
TGCGCCAGCAGTGGAGGGACAGGGAGTTTGCCGGTTGGCTACACCTTC